Listed below are T cell receptor beta chains from one sample, sequenced in a study of T cell changes during pregnancy in multiple sclerosis. Repertoires were generated with immunoSEQ multiplex PCR, while TCRdb's copy carries only in-frame clones and drops some. The repertoire has tens of thousands of clones, around 93% of them found once; the top ten carry 0.75% to 1%. The sample in question was peripheral blood, obtained after pregnancy. These receptors were taken from a female donor with multiple sclerosis, enrolled in a pregnancy study. CDR3s include the opening cysteine and the closing phenylalanine or tryptophan. The D gene is left open where the match is weak. For some rows the clone size is stated as once, few or many, or as a class when expanded; others skip it.

J gene	V gene	D gene	clone size	CDR3 protein	CDR3 DNA
TRBJ2-1	TRBV6-5	.	.	CASSYSAGSNEQFF	TGTGCCAGCAGTTACTCGGCGGGGAGTAATGAGCAGTTCTTC
TRBJ2-3	TRBV5-1	.	.	CASSLAVPPDTQYF	TGCGCCAGCAGCTTGGCGGTACCCCCAGATACGCAGTATTTT
TRBJ1-6	TRBV4-1	TRBD1	.	CASSQDEGQGGSPLHF	TGCGCCAGCAGCCAAGACGAAGGACAGGGCGGTTCACCCCTCCACTTT
TRBJ2-5	TRBV2	TRBD1	.	CASSEARGRETQYF	TGTGCCAGCAGTGAAGCCAGGGGGCGGGAGACCCAGTACTTC
TRBJ2-7	TRBV6-5	TRBD1	.	CASSRDREEQYF	TGTGCCAGCAGCCGCGACAGGGAAGAGCAGTACTTC
TRBJ1-1	TRBV7-2	.	.	CASSLYWNTEAFF	TGTGCCAGCAGCCTCTACTGGAACACTGAAGCTTTCTTT
TRBJ1-1	TRBV11-2	.	.	CASSFGGSGDTEAFF	TGTGCCAGCAGCTTCGGGGGGTCCGGGGACACTGAAGCTTTCTTT
TRBJ1-5	TRBV11-2	.	.	CASAGFGPQHF	TGTGCCAGCGCCGGGTTCGGGCCCCAGCATTTT
TRBJ1-5	TRBV13	.	.	CASSLGRGNQPQHF	TGTGCCAGCAGCTTAGGCAGGGGCAATCAGCCCCAGCATTTT
TRBJ2-7	TRBV19	TRBD1	few	CASTDRGGEQYF	TGTGCCAGTACGGACAGGGGCGGGGAGCAGTACTTC
TRBJ1-1	TRBV27	.	.	CASSFGVMGNTEAFF	TGTGCCAGCAGTTTCGGAGTGATGGGGAACACTGAAGCTTTCTTT